Sequencing of this T cell receptor (beta chain) was carried out in a study of cytomegalovirus exposure and HLA in healthy donors. The CDR3 has 12 residues. Germline CDR1 LGHNA, CDR2 YNFKEQ. Trimming removed 4 bases from V and 7 bases from J, with 8 bases in between. Notes on this clone: Its antigen is still unknown.

Broader study findings: CMV serostatus was the only recorded immune exposure for donors.

PCR was performed using 60 Vbeta and 13 Jbeta primers. Libraries were prepared by immunoSEQ multiplex PCR; TCRdb keeps only in-frame clonotypes and omits some of them. The data show 220,000 or so clones, under 80% seen once. Material: PBMCs. The TCR sequence derives from a young woman in good health and CMV-seronegative. This rearrangement joins TRBV4-2 to TRBJ2-1, with D possibly being TRBD2 (6 bases). The CDR3, as DNA: TGTGCCAGCAGCCTCGGGAGTAATGAGCAGTTCTTC. It specifies CASSLGSNEQFF.